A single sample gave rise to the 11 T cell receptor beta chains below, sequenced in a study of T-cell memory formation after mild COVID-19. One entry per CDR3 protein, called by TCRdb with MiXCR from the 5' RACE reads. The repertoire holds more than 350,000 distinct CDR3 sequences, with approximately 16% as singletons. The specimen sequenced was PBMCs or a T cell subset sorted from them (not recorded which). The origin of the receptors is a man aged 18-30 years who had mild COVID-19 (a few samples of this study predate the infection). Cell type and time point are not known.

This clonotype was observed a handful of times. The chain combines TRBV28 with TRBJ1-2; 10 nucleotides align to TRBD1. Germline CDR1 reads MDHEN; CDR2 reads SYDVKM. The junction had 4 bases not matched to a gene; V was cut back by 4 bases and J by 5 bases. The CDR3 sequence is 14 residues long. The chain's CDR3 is CASSSGTGVYGYTF. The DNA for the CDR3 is TGTGCCAGCAGTTCCGGGACAGGGGTGTATGGCTACACCTTC.

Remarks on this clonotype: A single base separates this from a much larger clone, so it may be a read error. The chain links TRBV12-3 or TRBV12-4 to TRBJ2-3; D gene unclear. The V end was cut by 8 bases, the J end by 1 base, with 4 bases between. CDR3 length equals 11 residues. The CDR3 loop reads CASYGTDTQYF. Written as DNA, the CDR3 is TGTGCCAGCTATGGCACAGATACGCAGTATTTT.

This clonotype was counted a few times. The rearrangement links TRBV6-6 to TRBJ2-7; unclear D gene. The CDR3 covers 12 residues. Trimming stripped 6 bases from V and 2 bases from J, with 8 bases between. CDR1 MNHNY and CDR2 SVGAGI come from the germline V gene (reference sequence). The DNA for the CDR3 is TGTGCCAGCAGCTCCTTGGCCTACGAGCAGTACTTC. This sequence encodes CASSSLAYEQYF.

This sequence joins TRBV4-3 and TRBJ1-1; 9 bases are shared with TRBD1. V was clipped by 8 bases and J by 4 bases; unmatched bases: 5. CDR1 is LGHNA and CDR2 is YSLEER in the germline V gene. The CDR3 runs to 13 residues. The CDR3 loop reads CASRDRASTEAFF. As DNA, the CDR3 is TGCGCCAGCCGGGACAGGGCGAGCACTGAAGCTTTCTTT.

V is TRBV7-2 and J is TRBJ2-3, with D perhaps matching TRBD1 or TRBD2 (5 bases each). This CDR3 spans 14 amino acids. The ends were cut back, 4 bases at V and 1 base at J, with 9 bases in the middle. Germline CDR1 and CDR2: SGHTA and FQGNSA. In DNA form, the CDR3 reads TGTGCCAGCAGCTGGGGACCCGGCACAGATACGCAGTATTTT. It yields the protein CASSWGPGTDTQYF.

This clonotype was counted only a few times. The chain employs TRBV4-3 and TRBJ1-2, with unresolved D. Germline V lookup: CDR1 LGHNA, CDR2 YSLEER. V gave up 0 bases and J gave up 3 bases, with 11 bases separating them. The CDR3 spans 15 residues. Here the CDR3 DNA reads TGCGCCAGCAGCCAAGATAACGGACGGCACTATGGCTACACCTTC. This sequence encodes CASSQDNGRHYGYTF.

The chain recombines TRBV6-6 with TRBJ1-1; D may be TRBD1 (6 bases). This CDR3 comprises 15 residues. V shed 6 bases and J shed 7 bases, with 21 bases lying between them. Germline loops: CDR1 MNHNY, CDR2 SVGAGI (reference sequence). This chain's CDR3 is CASSSDQGIDSEAFF. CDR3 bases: TGTGCCAGCAGCTCAGACCAGGGGATAGATAGTGAAGCTTTCTTT.

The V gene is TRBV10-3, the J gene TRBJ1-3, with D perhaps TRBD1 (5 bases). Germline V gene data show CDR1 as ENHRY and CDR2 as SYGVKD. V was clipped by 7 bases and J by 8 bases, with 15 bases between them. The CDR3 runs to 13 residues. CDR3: CAIIRDTGDTIYF. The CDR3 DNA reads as TGTGCCATCATCAGAGATACGGGGGACACCATATATTTT.

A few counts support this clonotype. The CDR3, as DNA: TGTGCCAGCAGTTTGGAGGCCGGGACAGGGGGCCTCAATCAGCCCCAGCATTTT. It is translated as CASSLEAGTGGLNQPQHF. The chain links TRBV12-3 or TRBV12-4 to TRBJ1-5; 12 bases align to TRBD1. Losses at the gene ends were 3 bases for V and 3 bases for J; bases not matched to a gene: 9. This CDR3 has 18 amino acids.

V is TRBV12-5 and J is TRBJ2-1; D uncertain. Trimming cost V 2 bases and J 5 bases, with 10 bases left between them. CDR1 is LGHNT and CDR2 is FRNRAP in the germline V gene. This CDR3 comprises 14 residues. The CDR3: CASGLTGPNNEQFF. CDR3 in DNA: TGTGCTAGTGGTTTGACGGGCCCCAACAATGAGCAGTTCTTC.

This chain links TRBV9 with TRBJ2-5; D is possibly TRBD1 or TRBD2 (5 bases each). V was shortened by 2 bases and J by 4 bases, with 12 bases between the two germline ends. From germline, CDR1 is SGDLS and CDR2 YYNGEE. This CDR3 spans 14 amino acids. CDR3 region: CASSVRGLGETQYF. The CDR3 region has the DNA TGTGCCAGCAGCGTCCGGGGCTTGGGAGAGACCCAGTACTTC.